Shown below are 28 T cell receptor beta chains from a single sample sequenced in a study of cytomegalovirus exposure and HLA in healthy donors. Assay used: immunoSEQ multiplex PCR; TCRdb lists only in-frame clones, some missing. This sample has about 150,000 clones; roughly 86% occur once, and the top ten carry about 2.2%. The sequenced material came from PBMCs. The receptor source for this set is a human donor in good health.

The chain has TRBV28 and TRBJ1-5, with a weak D call TRBD1 (5 bases). Germline V CDR1 and CDR2: MDHEN, SYDVKM. The CDR3 consists of 14 residues. The V and J ends lost 2 bases and 6 bases respectively, with 11 bases between them. The CDR3 DNA is TGTGCCAGCAGTTTACGGCAGGGTAGTCAGCCCCAGCATTTT. It yields the protein CASSLRQGSQPQHF.

This clone has only one observation. The rearrangement joins TRBV5-1 to TRBJ2-5; D gene uncertain. The germline CDR1 and CDR2 sequences are SGHRS and YFSETQ. Between the trimmed V and J ends, which lost 4 bases and 4 bases, there was a span of 8 bases. The CDR3 contains 12 residues. CDR3 nucleotides: TGCGCCAGCAGCAACTCCCGAGAGACCCAGTACTTC. Translated: CASSNSRETQYF.

This rearrangement joins TRBV29-1 to TRBJ2-1; the D gene is possibly TRBD1 (6 bases). Trimming stripped 3 bases from V and 4 bases from J, with 13 bases between. This CDR3 has 14 residues. CDR1 is SQVTM and CDR2 is ANQGSEA in the germline V gene. CDR3 in amino acids: CSVEEDSHYNEQFF. DNA for the CDR3: TGCAGCGTTGAGGAGGACAGCCATTACAATGAGCAGTTCTTC.

This chain uses TRBV28 with TRBJ2-1; TRBD1 matches at 8 bases. In germline, CDR1 is MDHEN, CDR2 SYDVKM. CDR3 length: 15 amino acids. V lost 3 bases to trimming and J lost 4 bases; unmatched junction nucleotides: 5. The CDR3 spells CASSFGQGLYNEQFF. Here the CDR3 DNA reads TGTGCCAGCAGTTTTGGACAGGGCCTTTACAATGAGCAGTTCTTC.

The chain is built from TRBV19 and TRBJ1-3; perhaps TRBD1 as D (5 bases). The V gene lost 7 bases and the J gene lost 9 bases, with 19 bases spanning the gap. There are 14 residues in the CDR3. Germline-derived CDR1 and CDR2 are LNHDA and SQIVND (reference sequence). The CDR3 bases are TGTGCCAGTACTTTGGGGACTTTTTGGAGCACCATATATTTT. This codes for CASTLGTFWSTIYF.

The chain couples TRBV6-5 to TRBJ2-5; D is possibly TRBD2 (6 bases). The germline gives CDR1 MNHEY, CDR2 SVGAGI. Between the trimmed V and J ends, which lost 4 bases and 3 bases, there was a span of 9 bases. This CDR3 spans 13 amino acids. The chain's CDR3 is CASSSRGKETQYF. CDR3 coding DNA: TGTGCCAGCAGTTCCCGGGGGAAAGAGACCCAGTACTTC.

The CDR3 protein is CASSFGSGTGEQFF. The CDR3 DNA reads as TGCGCCAGCAGCTTCGGTTCCGGGACAGGGGAGCAGTTCTTC. This chain connects TRBV5-1 to TRBJ2-1; 9 nucleotides align to TRBD1. The CDR3 is 14 amino acids. Germline values: CDR1 SGHRS, CDR2 YFSETQ. The V segment lost 2 bases and the J segment 10 bases; nucleotides outside the gene matches: 7. The full variable domain, completed using reference TRBV5-1 and TRBJ2-1, is KAGVTQTPRYLIKTRGQQVTLSCSPISGHRSVSWYQQTPGQGLQFLFEYFSETQRNKGNFPGRFSGRQFSNSRSEMNVSTLELGDSALYLCASSFGSGTGEQFFGPGTRLTVL.

The J gene is TRBJ1-1, the V gene TRBV9, with TRBD1 as a possible D gene (5 bases). The CDR3 has 15 residues. Germline CDR1 and CDR2: SGDLS and YYNGEE. V lost 3 bases and J 1 base, leaving 13 bases between the germline ends. CDR3 sequence: CASSGSWGGNTEAFF. CDR3 bases: TGTGCCAGCAGCGGGTCTTGGGGGGGGAACACTGAAGCTTTCTTT.

V gene TRBV5-4 combines with J gene TRBJ1-5; tentatively, D is TRBD1 (5 bases). Germline V gene lookup returns CDR1 SGHNT and CDR2 YYREEE (reference sequence). The V end lost 2 bases, the J end lost 3 bases, and 6 bases lay between the germline ends. The CDR3 extends over 13 amino acids. The CDR3 nucleotides are TGTGCCAGCAGCTTAGGGGTCAATCAGCCCCAGCATTTT. This encodes CASSLGVNQPQHF.

This clone was seen a handful of times. The chain carries TRBV4-1 and TRBJ2-5; D possibly corresponds to TRBD1 (5 bases). Germline CDR1 and CDR2: MGHRA and YSYEKL. V shed 0 bases and J shed 4 bases, with 12 bases lying between them. This CDR3 spans 15 amino acids. CDR3 sequence: CASSQDRLGVETQYF. As DNA, the CDR3 is TGCGCCAGCAGCCAAGATAGGTTAGGGGTAGAGACCCAGTACTTC.

In regard to this clone: Germline and junction disagree at one end, which may indicate a read error. The chain joins TRBV13 to TRBJ1-6; D unclear. CDR3 length: 13 amino acids. The germline V gene has CDR1 PRHDT and CDR2 FYEKMQ (reference sequence). As DNA, the CDR3 is TGTGCCAGCAGCCTAGGATGGAGTTCACCCCTCCACTTT. Translation gives CASSLGWSSPLHF.

V is TRBV30 and J is TRBJ2-1; D remains ambiguous. The CDR3 loop spans 14 amino acids. The V gene's germline CDR1 is GTSNPN and CDR2 SVGIG (reference sequence). V lost 2 bases and J 3 bases, leaving 11 bases between the germline ends. This CDR3 reads CAWSIRVGYNEQFF. CDR3 bases: TGTGCCTGGAGTATCCGGGTCGGCTACAATGAGCAGTTCTTC. Supplemented by reference TRBV30 and TRBJ2-1, the full variable domain reads SQTIHQWPATLVQPVGSPLSLECTVEGTSNPNLYWYRQAAGRGLQLLFYSVGIGQISSEVPQNLSASRPQDRQFILSSKKLLLSDSGFYLCAWSIRVGYNEQFFGPGTRLTVL.

The chain uses TRBV5-4 and TRBJ1-2, with D possibly being TRBD1 (6 bases). V was shortened by 2 bases and J by 3 bases, with 14 bases between the two germline ends. The CDR3 is 15 residues long. Germline CDR1 and CDR2: SGHNT and YYREEE (reference sequence). This CDR3 is CASSFPGGADYGYTF. CDR3 sequence (DNA): TGTGCCAGCAGCTTTCCGGGGGGCGCTGACTATGGCTACACCTTC.

The rearrangement uses TRBV7-9 and TRBJ1-2, with 9 bases aligning to TRBD1. V lost 3 bases to trimming and J lost 8 bases; unmatched junction nucleotides: 4. This CDR3 spans 13 amino acids. Germline CDR1 reads SEHNR; CDR2 reads FQNEAQ (reference sequence). The CDR3 region has the DNA TGTGCCAGCAGCTTCGGACAGGGGCGCGGCTACACCTTC. Translated, it gives CASSFGQGRGYTF.

V is TRBV19 and J is TRBJ1-2; possible D gene TRBD1, 6 bases. V was trimmed by 7 bases and J by 4 bases, leaving 16 bases between them. The CDR3 consists of 14 residues. Looked up from germline, CDR1 is LNHDA and CDR2 is SQIVND (reference sequence). The CDR3 bases are TGTGCCAGTAACAAAGGGGGGGCGGTCTATGGCTACACCTTC. Translated: CASNKGGAVYGYTF.

This clone has ten or more counts. The chain employs TRBV5-1 and TRBJ2-7; the match to TRBD2 covers 9 bases. The CDR3 sequence is 15 residues long. With V trimmed by 0 bases and J by 2 bases, 3 bases remained unmatched. In germline, CDR1 is SGHRS, CDR2 YFSETQ. The CDR3, as DNA: TGCGCCAGCAGCTTGGAGATAGCGGGAGCCTACGAGCAGTACTTC. Translation: CASSLEIAGAYEQYF.

The chain is built from TRBV14 and TRBJ2-7, with D possibly matching TRBD1 (6 bases). Germline V gives CDR1 SGHDN, CDR2 FVKESK. With 0 bases removed from V and 2 bases from J, the gap between germline ends came to 14 bases. The CDR3 totals 16 residues. The CDR3 loop reads CASSQDGYREPYEQYF. The CDR3 bases are TGTGCCAGCAGCCAAGACGGCTACAGGGAGCCCTACGAGCAGTACTTC.

This clone was found a few times. The chain combines TRBV7-2 with TRBJ2-7; 7 bases agree with TRBD2. Germline V gene data show CDR1 as SGHTA and CDR2 as FQGNSA. V dropped 1 base and J dropped 2; count of bases not matched to a gene: 2. CDR3 size: 14 residues. The CDR3 bases are TGTGCCAGCAGCTTAGGGCTAGCGGCCTACGAGCAGTACTTC. Its protein is CASSLGLAAYEQYF.

The chain carries TRBV6-1 and TRBJ1-4, with D possibly TRBD1 on 5 matching bases. The CDR3 covers 15 residues. Trimming shortened V by 3 bases and J by 5 bases, and 13 bases separated the two germline ends. Germline V gene lookup returns CDR1 MNHNS and CDR2 SASEGT. The CDR3 DNA reads as TGTGCCAGCAGTGACATGGGGCACACGAATGAAAAACTGTTTTTT. Translation: CASSDMGHTNEKLFF.

In the case of this clone: One end of the junction fails to match germline, which may point to a read error. V gene TRBV7-9 combines with J gene TRBJ2-3, with D maybe TRBD1 (7 bases). This CDR3 has 12 amino acids. CDR1 is SEHNR and CDR2 is FQNEAQ in the germline V gene (reference sequence). Here the CDR3 DNA reads TGCTGTGGGGGCCCAGGGGGGGATACGCAGTATTTT. It encodes CCGGPGGDTQYF.

This chain joins TRBV7-8 and TRBJ1-2; no reliable D call. This CDR3 has 13 amino acids. The germline V gene has CDR1 SGHVS and CDR2 FQNEAQ. Between the trimmed V and J ends, which lost 2 bases and 8 bases, there was a span of 12 bases. The CDR3, as DNA: TGTGCCAGCAGCTTACGGAGACCCCTGGGCTACACCTTC. Protein sequence: CASSLRRPLGYTF.

The chain is built from TRBV28 and TRBJ1-1; D is uncertain. V was clipped by 7 bases and J by 9 bases, with 18 bases between them. The CDR3 runs to 13 residues. CDR1 is MDHEN, CDR2 SYDVKM, per germline. CDR3 coding DNA: TGTGCCAGCACCCTTTCTCTAGGGAGACAAGCTTTCTTT. Translated: CASTLSLGRQAFF.

V is TRBV5-1 and J is TRBJ1-1, with TRBD1 matching 7 bases. Germline-derived CDR1 and CDR2 are SGHRS and YFSETQ. The length of the CDR3 is 14 residues. Losses at the gene ends were 4 bases for V and 1 base for J; bases not matched to a gene: 4. The CDR3 nucleotides are TGCGCCAGCAGCATCTACAGGGGGAACACTGAAGCTTTCTTT. This codes for CASSIYRGNTEAFF.

The chain has TRBV6-4 and TRBJ2-1; tentatively, D is TRBD1 (6 bases). The length of the CDR3 is 15 residues. Germline assignment: CDR1 MRHNA and CDR2 SNTAGT. V lost 0 bases and J 6 bases, leaving 12 bases between the germline ends. The CDR3 nucleotides read TGTGCCAGCAGTGACTCGATCTCAGGGGCCAATGAGCAGTTCTTC. Translated: CASSDSISGANEQFF.

The chain couples TRBV6-1 to TRBJ2-7, with TRBD2 identical over 13 bases. This CDR3 is built from 18 residues. Germline V gene lookup returns CDR1 MNHNS and CDR2 SASEGT. V trimming: 4 bases; J trimming: 4 bases; junction bases outside the gene matches: 13. CDR3 sequence: CASSVISTSGRASYEQYF. CDR3 DNA sequence: TGTGCCAGCAGTGTTATTAGTACTAGCGGGAGGGCCTCATACGAGCAGTACTTC.

This clone came up once. The chain has TRBV11-2 and TRBJ2-1; tentatively, D is TRBD1 (5 bases). The germline V and J ends were trimmed by 1 base and 5 bases, with 9 bases remaining between them. Germline V gene data show CDR1 as SGHAT and CDR2 as FQNNGV. There are 14 residues in the CDR3. CDR3 in DNA: TGTGCCAGCAGCTTAGCGTGGGGCCACAATGAGCAGTTCTTC. Residues: CASSLAWGHNEQFF.

The chain is built from TRBV7-2 and TRBJ2-7; possibly TRBD2 for D (7 bases). Trimming removed 5 bases at V and 4 bases at J, with 18 bases between. CDR3 size: 15 residues. The germline CDR1 and CDR2 sequences are SGHTA and FQGNSA. CDR3 sequence reads: CASSTRAGHIYEQYF. The CDR3 coding sequence is TGTGCCAGCAGCACCCGAGCGGGACACATTTACGAGCAGTACTTC.

The CDR3 sequence: CASSVVPEGTEAFF. The CDR3 DNA is TGTGCCAGCAGCGTAGTGCCGGAGGGGACTGAAGCTTTCTTT. The chain couples TRBV9 to TRBJ1-1, with D possibly matching TRBD1 (5 bases). CDR3 length equals 14 residues. The germline CDR1 and CDR2 sequences are SGDLS and YYNGEE. Trimming took 0 bases from V and 5 from J, leaving 11 bases between them.